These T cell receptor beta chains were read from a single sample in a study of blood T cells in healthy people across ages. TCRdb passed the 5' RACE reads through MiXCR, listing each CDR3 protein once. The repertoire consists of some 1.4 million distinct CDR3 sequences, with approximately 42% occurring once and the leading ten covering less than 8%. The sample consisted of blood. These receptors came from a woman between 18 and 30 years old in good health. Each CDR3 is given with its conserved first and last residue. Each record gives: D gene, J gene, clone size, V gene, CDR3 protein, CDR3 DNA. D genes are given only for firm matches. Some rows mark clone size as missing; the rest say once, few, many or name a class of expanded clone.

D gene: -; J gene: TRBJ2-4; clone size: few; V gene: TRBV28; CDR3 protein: CASSTQATSEGWQYF; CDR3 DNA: TGTGCCAGCAGTACCCAGGCCACGTCAGAGGGGTGGCAGTACTTC
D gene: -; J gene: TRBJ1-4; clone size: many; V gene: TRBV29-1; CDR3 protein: CSAQGATNEKLFF; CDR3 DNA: TGCAGCGCCCAAGGGGCAACTAATGAAAAACTGTTTTTT
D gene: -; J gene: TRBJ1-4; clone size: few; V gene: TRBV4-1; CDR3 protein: CASSQEFRGGILFF; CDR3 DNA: TGCGCCAGCAGCCAAGAGTTCAGGGGTGGAATACTGTTTTTT
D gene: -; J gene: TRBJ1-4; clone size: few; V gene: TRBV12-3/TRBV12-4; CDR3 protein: CASTGFVDEKLFF; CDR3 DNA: TGTGCCAGCACAGGGTTCGTCGATGAAAAACTGTTTTTT
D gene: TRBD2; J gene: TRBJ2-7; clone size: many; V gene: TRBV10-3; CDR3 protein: CAISDPTSGDYYEQYF; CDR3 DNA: TGTGCCATCAGTGATCCGACTAGCGGGGACTACTACGAGCAGTACTTC
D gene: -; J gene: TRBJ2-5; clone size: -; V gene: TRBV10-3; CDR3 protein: CAISGQKYQETQYF; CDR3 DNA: TGTGCCATCAGCGGACAAAAGTACCAAGAGACCCAGTACTTC
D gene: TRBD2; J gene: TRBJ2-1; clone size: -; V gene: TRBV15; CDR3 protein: CATSRDWMTGLGYNEQFF; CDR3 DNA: TGTGCCACCAGCAGAGATTGGATGACGGGACTAGGCTACAATGAGCAGTTCTTC
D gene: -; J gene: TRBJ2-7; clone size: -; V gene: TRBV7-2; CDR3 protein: CASSHSGPVYEQYF; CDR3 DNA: TGTGCCAGCAGTCATAGCGGTCCCGTGTACGAGCAGTACTTC
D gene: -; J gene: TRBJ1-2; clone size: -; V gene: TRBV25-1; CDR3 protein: CASSEEGFGHTF; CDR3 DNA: TGTGCCAGCAGTGAGGAGGGTTTCGGCCACACCTTC
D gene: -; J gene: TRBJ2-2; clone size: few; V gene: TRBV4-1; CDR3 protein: CASVGEDRPNTGELFF; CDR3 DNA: TGCGCCAGCGTTGGCGAAGACCGACCGAACACCGGGGAGCTGTTTTTT
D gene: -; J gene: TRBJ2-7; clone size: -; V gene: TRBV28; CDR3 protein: CASSYPTGGRSYEQYF; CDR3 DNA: TGTGCCAGCAGTTACCCCACGGGTGGGAGGTCCTACGAGCAGTACTTC
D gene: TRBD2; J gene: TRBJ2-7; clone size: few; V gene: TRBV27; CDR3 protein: CATSRGDNNEQYF; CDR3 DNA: TGTGCCACCTCTCGGGGGGATAACAATGAGCAGTACTTC
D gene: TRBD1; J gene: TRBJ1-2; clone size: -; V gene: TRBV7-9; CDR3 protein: CASTSSSGGGSGYTF; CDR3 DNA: TGTGCCAGCACCTCCTCCTCAGGGGGGGGCTCTGGCTACACCTTC
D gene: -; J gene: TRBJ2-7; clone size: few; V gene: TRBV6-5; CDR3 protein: CASTPYLGAANEQYF; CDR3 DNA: TGTGCCAGCACTCCCTACCTGGGTGCCGCAAACGAGCAGTACTTC
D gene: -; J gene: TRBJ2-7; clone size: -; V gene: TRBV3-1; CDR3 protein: CVSSLRETNYEQYF; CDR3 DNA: TGTGTCAGCAGCCTACGGGAAACGAACTACGAGCAGTACTTC
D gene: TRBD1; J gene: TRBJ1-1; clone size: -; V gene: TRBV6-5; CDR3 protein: CASIYGGTGAEAFF; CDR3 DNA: TGTGCCAGCATTTACGGCGGGACAGGGGCTGAAGCTTTCTTT
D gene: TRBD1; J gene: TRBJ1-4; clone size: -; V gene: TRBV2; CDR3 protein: CARQGEGNEKLFF; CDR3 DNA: TGTGCCAGACAGGGGGAAGGGAATGAAAAACTGTTTTTT
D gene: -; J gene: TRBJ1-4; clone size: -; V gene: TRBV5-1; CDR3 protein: CASSLLGAPNEKLFF; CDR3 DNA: TGCGCCAGCAGCTTGTTGGGGGCGCCTAATGAAAAACTGTTTTTT
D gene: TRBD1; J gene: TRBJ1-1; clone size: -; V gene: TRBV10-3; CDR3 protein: CAISESSGGTEAFF; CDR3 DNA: TGTGCCATCAGTGAGTCATCAGGGGGCACTGAAGCTTTCTTT
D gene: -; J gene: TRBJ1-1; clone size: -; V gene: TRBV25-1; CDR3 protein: CASSPSAGLDTEAFF; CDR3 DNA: TGTGCCAGCAGCCCCTCGGCGGGGCTGGACACTGAAGCTTTCTTT
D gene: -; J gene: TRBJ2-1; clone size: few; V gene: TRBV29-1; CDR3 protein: CSVQDGSSYNEQFF; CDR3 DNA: TGCAGCGTGCAGGACGGGAGCTCCTACAATGAGCAGTTCTTC
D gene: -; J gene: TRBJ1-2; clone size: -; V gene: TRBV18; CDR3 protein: CASSPPAADYGYTF; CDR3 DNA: TGTGCCAGCTCACCACCGGCGGCAGACTATGGCTACACCTTC
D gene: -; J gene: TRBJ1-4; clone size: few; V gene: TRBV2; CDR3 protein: CASSVRYEEKLFF; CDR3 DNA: TGTGCCAGCAGTGTCCGGTACGAAGAAAAACTGTTTTTT
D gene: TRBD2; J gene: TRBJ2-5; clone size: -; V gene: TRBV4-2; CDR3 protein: CASSQDPGGSDETQYF; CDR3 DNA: TGTGCCAGCAGCCAAGATCCGGGGGGAAGCGATGAGACCCAGTACTTC
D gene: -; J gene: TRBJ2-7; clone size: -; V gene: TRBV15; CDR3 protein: CATSPGLAGDNEQYF; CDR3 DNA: TGTGCCACCAGCCCTGGTCTAGCTGGAGACAATGAGCAGTACTTC
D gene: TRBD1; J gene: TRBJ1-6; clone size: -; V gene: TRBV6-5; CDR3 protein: CASSWTGVHDSPLHF; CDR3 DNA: TGTGCCAGCAGCTGGACAGGGGTCCACGACTCACCCCTCCACTTT
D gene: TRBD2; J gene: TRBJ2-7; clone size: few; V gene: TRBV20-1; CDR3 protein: CSEKPLAGYRAYEQYF; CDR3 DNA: TGCAGTGAGAAGCCTCTAGCGGGATATAGGGCCTACGAGCAGTACTTC
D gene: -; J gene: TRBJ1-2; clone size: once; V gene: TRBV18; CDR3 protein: CASSQGRGVNYGYTF; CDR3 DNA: TGTGCCAGCTCACAAGGGCGAGGAGTTAACTATGGCTACACCTTC
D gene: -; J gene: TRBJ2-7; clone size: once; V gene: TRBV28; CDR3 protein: CASSFSSPRPPYF; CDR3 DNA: TGTGCCAGCAGTTTTTCTAGTCCGCGCCCCCCGTACTTC